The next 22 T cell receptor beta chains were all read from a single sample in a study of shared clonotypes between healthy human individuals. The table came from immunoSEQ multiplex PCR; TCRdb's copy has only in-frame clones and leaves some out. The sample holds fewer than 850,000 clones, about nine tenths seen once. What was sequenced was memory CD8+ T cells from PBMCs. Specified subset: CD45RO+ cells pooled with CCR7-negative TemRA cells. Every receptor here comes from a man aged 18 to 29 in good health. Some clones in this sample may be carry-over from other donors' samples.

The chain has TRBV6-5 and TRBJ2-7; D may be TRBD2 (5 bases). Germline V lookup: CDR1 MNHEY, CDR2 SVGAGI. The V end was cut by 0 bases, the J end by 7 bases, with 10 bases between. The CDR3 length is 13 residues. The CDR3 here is CASSYSIEREQYF. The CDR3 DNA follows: TGTGCCAGCAGTTACTCCATAGAGCGGGAGCAGTACTTC.

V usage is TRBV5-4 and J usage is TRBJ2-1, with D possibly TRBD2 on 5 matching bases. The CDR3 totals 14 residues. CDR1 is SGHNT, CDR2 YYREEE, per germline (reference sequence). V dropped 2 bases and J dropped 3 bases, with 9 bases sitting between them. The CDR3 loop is CASSFEGIYNEQFF. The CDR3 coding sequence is TGTGCCAGCAGCTTTGAGGGTATCTACAATGAGCAGTTCTTC.

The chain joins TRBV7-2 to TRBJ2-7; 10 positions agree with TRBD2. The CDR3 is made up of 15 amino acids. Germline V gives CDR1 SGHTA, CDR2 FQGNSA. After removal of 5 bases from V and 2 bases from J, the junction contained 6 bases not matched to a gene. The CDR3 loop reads CASSTVAGGPYEQYF. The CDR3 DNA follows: TGTGCCAGCAGCACCGTAGCGGGAGGCCCCTACGAGCAGTACTTC.

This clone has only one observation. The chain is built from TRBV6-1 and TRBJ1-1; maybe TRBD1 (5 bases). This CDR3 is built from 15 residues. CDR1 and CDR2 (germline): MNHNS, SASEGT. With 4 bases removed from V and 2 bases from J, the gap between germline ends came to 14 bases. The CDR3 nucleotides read TGTGCCAGCAGTGCCTGGGCCGACAGAAACACTGAAGCTTTCTTT. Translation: CASSAWADRNTEAFF.

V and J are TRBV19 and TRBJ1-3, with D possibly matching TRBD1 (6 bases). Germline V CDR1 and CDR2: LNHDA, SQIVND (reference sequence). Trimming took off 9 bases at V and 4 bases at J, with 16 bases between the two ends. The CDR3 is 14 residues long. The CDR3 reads CASRYRESGNTIYF. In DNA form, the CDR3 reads TGTGCCAGCCGGTACAGGGAGAGCGGAAACACCATATATTTT.

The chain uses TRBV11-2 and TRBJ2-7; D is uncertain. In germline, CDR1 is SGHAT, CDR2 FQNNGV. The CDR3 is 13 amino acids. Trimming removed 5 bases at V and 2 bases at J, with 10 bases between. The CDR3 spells CASSLQVAYEQYF. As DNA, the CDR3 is TGTGCCAGCAGCCTACAAGTTGCCTACGAGCAGTACTTC. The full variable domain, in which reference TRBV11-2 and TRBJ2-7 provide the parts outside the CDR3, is EAGVAQSPRYKIIEKRQSVAFWCNPISGHATLYWYQQILGQGPKLLIQFQNNGVVDDSQLPKDRFSAERLKGVDSTLKIQPAKLEDSAVYLCASSLQVAYEQYFGPGTRLTVT.

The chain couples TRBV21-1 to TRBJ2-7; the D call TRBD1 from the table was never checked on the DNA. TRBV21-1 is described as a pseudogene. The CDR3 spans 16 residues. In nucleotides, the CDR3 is TGTGCCAGCAGCAAAGGGGGGGGACAGGGTCCCCACGAGCAGTACTTC. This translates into CASSKGGGQGPHEQYF.

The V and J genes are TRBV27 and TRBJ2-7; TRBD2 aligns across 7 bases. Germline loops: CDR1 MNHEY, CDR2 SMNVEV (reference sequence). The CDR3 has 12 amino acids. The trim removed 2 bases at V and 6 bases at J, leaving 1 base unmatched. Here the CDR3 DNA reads TGTGCCAGCAGTTTAACGGGGGGCGAGCAGTACTTC. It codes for CASSLTGGEQYF.

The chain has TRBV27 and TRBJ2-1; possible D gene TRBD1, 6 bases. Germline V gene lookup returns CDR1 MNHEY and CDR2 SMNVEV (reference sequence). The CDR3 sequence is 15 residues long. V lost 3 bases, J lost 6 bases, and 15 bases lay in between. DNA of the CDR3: TGTGCCAGCAGTTTGATCCGCCGGGACATCAATGAGCAGTTCTTC. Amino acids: CASSLIRRDINEQFF.

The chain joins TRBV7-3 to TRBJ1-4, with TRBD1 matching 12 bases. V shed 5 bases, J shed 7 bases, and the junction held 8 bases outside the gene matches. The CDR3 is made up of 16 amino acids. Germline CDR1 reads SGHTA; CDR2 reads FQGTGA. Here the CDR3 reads CASSQPGQGAREKLFF. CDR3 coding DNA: TGTGCCAGCAGCCAACCGGGACAGGGGGCTCGTGAAAAACTGTTTTTT. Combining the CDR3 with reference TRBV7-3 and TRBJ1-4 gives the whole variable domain GAGVSQTPSNKVTEKGKYVELRCDPISGHTALYWYRQSLGQGPEFLIYFQGTGAADDSGLPNDRFFAVRPEGSVSTLKIQRTERGDSAVYLCASSQPGQGAREKLFFGSGTQLSVL.

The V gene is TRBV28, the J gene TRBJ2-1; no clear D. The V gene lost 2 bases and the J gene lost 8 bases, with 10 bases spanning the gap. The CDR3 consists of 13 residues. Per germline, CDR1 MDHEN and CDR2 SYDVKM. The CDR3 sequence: CASSLGLLDEQFF. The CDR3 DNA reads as TGTGCCAGCAGTTTAGGTCTCCTCGATGAGCAGTTCTTC.

In nucleotides, the CDR3 is TGCGCCAGCAGCACCCGACTAGCATACGAGCAGTACTTC. Its protein is CASSTRLAYEQYF. The chain couples TRBV4-1 to TRBJ2-7, with 7 bases aligning to TRBD2. Germline CDR1 MGHRA, CDR2 YSYEKL. There are 13 residues in the CDR3. With V trimmed by 5 bases and J by 4 bases, 5 bases remained unmatched.

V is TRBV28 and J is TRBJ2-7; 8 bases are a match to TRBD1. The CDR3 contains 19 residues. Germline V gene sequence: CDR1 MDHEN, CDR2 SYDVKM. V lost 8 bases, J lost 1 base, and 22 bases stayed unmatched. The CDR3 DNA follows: TGTGCCAGCCAATCTTGGGCCGCGCCTGACAGGGGTCAATCCTACGAGCAGTACTTC. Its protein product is CASQSWAAPDRGQSYEQYF. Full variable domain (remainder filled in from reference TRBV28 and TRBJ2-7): DVKVTQSSRYLVKRTGEKVFLECVQDMDHENMFWYRQDPGLGLRLIYFSYDVKMKEKGDIPEGYSVSREKKERFSLILESASTNQTSMYLCASQSWAAPDRGQSYEQYFGPGTRLTVT.

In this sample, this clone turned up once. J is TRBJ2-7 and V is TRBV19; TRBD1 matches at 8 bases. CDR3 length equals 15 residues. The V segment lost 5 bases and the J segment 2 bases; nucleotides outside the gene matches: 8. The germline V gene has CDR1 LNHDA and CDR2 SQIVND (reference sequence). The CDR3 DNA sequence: TGTGCCAGTAGTCCACGGGAACAGGGGGCCTACGAGCAGTACTTC. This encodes CASSPREQGAYEQYF.

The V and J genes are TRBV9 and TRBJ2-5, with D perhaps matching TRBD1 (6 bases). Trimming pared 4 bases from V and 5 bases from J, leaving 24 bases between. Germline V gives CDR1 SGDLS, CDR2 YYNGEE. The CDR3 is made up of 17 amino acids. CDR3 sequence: CASSPHDVWGLGETQYF. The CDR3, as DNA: TGTGCCAGCAGCCCACACGATGTTTGGGGGCTAGGGGAGACCCAGTACTTC.

This CDR3 reads CASSEFRLAGGDGAEQYF. CDR3 bases: TGTGCCAGCAGTGAATTCCGACTAGCGGGAGGGGATGGGGCCGAGCAGTACTTC. This sequence joins TRBV6-1 and TRBJ2-7, with 14 bases fitting TRBD2. The CDR3 length is 18 residues. V dropped 2 bases and J dropped 6; count of bases not matched to a gene: 12. Germline V gives CDR1 MNHNS, CDR2 SASEGT.

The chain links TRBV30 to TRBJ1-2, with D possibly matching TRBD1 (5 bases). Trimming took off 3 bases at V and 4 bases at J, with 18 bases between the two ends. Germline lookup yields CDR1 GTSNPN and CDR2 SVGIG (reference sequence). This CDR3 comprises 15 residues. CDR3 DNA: TGTGCCTGGAGCGAAACTCTAGACAGCCTCTATGGCTACACCTTC. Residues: CAWSETLDSLYGYTF.

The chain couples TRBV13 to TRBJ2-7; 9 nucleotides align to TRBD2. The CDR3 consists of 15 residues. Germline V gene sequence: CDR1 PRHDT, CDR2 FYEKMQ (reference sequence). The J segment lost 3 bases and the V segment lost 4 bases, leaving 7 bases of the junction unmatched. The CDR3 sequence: CASSSQTSGDYEQYF. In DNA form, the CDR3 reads TGTGCCAGCAGCTCCCAGACTAGCGGAGACTACGAGCAGTACTTC.

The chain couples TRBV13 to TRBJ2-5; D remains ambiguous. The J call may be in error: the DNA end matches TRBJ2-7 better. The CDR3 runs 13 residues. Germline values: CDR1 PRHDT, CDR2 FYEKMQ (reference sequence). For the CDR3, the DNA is TGTGCCAGCAGCTTAGGGGCTTACTACGAGCAGTACTTC. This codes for CASSLGAYYEQYF.

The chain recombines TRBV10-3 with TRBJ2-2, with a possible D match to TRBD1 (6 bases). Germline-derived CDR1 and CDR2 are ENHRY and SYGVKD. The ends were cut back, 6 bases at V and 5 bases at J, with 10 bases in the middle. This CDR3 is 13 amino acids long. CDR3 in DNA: TGTGCCATCAGGCTAGGACAGACCGGGGAGCTGTTTTTT. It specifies CAIRLGQTGELFF.

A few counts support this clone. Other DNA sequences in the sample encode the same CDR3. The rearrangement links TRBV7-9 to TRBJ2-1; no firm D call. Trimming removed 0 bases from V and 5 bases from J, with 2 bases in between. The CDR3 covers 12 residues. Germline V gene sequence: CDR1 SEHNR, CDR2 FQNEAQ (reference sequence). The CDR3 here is CASSLADNEQFF. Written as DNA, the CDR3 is TGTGCCAGCAGCTTAGCGGACAATGAGCAGTTCTTC.

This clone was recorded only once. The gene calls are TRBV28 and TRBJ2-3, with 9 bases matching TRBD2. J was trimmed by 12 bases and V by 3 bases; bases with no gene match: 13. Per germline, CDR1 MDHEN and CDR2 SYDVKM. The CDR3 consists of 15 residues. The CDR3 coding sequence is TGTGCCAGCAGTTTCCTGCGGGAGGGAAAGGTATCACAGTATTTT. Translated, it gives CASSFLREGKVSQYF.